The T cell receptor beta chain described here comes from a study of blood T cell repertoires in COVID-19. About the study: PBMCs, B-cell-depleted T cells, or T cells were the source of the cDNA or gDNA that made up the material.

Original data processing: Nucleated cell number was recorded as an estimate derived from reference gene primer amplification. Sequenced by immunoSEQ multiplex PCR; TCRdb stores in-frame clones only, minus some. That table is the source of V, J and clone size, and D and trimming were worked out from the DNA. This sample has about 110,000 clones; around 90% occur once, and the top ten carry less than 2.5%. In germline, CDR1 is MDHEN, CDR2 SYDVKM. This CDR3 comprises 14 residues. With 6 bases clipped from V and 7 bases from J, the junction kept 8 bases outside the gene matches. The rearrangement joins TRBV28 to TRBJ1-5, with 8 bases fitting TRBD1. This receptor was identified in a human donor in a cohort sampled during active COVID-19. Material for sequencing was peripheral blood. The CDR3, as DNA: TGTGCCAGCAGCCCGACAGGGGTATTACAGCCCCAGCATTTT. This encodes CASSPTGVLQPQHF.